This T cell receptor beta chain was identified in a study of blood T cells in healthy people across ages. The CDR3 sequence is 15 residues long. CDR1 is SGHTA, CDR2 FQGNSA, per germline. Trimming shortened V by 3 bases and J by 0 bases, and 12 bases separated the two germline ends. Through a sample-barcoded 5' primer and a J-beta primer mix, a second PCR was run for roughly 6 to 11 cycles. TCRdb reanalysed the 5' RACE reads using MiXCR and keeps one entry per CDR3 protein. The repertoire consists of fewer than 900,000 distinct CDR3 sequences, with approximately 39% occurring once and the leading ten covering 20% to 25%.

The gene calls are TRBV7-2 and TRBJ2-7; D perhaps matches TRBD1 (6 bases). This TCR was recovered from a woman aged 60-75 years in good health. The sample consisted of blood. The CDR3 loop is CASSFRMDSSYEQYF. DNA for the CDR3: TGTGCCAGCAGCTTTCGAATGGACAGCTCCTACGAGCAGTACTTC.